The source of this TCR beta chain is a study of radiotherapy plus CTLA-4 blockade in lung cancer. Study observations and caveats: Tumor-derived TCR clones expanded in blood after radiotherapy plus ipilimumab.

With 0 bases clipped from V and 4 bases from J, the junction kept 1 base outside the gene matches. The CDR3 runs to 14 residues. The germline CDR1 and CDR2 sequences are SGHDN and FVKESK. A note on this clone: Antigen: not known.

Assay: immunoSEQ multiplex PCR; the TCRdb copy retains only in-frame clones and omits some. The table includes 50,000 to 85,000 clones, approximately 82% detected once. The sample was peripheral blood, taken from a patient treated with radiotherapy plus ipilimumab. The chain is built from TRBV14 and TRBJ2-5, with TRBD1 matching over 8 bases. The TCR comes from a human donor with non-small cell lung cancer who had a partial response to radiotherapy plus ipilimumab. CDR3 amino acids: CASSQDRGRETQYF. As DNA, the CDR3 is TGTGCCAGCAGCCAAGACAGGGGGCGAGAGACCCAGTACTTC.